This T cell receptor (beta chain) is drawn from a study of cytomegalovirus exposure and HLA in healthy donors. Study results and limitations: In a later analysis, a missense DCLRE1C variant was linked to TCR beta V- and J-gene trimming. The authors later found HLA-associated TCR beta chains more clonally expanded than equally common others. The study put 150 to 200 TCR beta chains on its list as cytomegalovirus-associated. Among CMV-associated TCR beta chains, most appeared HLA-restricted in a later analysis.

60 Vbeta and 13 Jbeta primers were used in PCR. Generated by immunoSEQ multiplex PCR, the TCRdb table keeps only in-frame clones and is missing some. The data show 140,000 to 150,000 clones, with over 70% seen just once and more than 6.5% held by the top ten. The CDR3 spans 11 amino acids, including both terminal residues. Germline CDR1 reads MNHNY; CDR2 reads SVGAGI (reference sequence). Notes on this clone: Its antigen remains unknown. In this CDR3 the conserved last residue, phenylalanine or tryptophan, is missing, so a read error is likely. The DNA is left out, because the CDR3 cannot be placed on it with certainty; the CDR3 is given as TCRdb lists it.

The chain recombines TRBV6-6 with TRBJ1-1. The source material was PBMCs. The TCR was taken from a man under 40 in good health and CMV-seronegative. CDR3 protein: CACKSPWDYVL.